The 16 T cell receptor beta chains below were found in one sample sequenced in a study of OX40 agonist ivuxolimab in advanced cancers. Sequencing was performed with immunoSEQ multiplex PCR; in TCRdb, only in-frame clones are kept and a portion is missing. The top ten clones hold approximately 0.78% of a sample with about 82,000 clones, roughly 80% of them seen once. The starting material was CD4+ or CD8+ T cells sorted from blood, obtained in a trial of the OX40 agonist ivuxolimab. These receptors were collected from an adult with an advanced solid tumor such as melanoma, head and neck, liver or kidney cancer.

This clone has only one observation. This chain uses TRBV6-5 with TRBJ2-1; weak D call: TRBD1 (7 bases). Germline CDR1 reads MNHEY; CDR2 reads SVGAGI. This CDR3 is 15 amino acids long. V lost 4 bases, J lost 3 bases, and 13 bases lay in between. CDR3 amino acids: CASSSGGINYNEQFF. DNA for the CDR3: TGTGCCAGCAGTTCAGGGGGGATTAACTACAATGAGCAGTTCTTC.

This chain connects TRBV7-8 to TRBJ2-5, with 11 nucleotides matching TRBD2. CDR1 and CDR2 from the germline V gene are SGHVS and FQNEAQ. The junction had 10 bases not matched to a gene; V was cut back by 4 bases and J by 3 bases. The CDR3 loop spans 17 amino acids. The CDR3 region is CASSSRLAGPLKETQYF. The CDR3 nucleotides read TGTGCCAGCAGCTCCAGACTAGCGGGGCCCTTAAAAGAGACCCAGTACTTC.

The table lists this clone with a count of one. V is TRBV4-3 and J is TRBJ2-3; TRBD2 matches 8 bases. The germline gives CDR1 LGHNA, CDR2 YSLEER. The CDR3 sequence is 18 residues long. The junction had 11 bases not matched to a gene; V was cut back by 1 base and J by 2 bases. This chain's CDR3 is CASSQATFPGGLTDTQYF. The CDR3 DNA reads as TGCGCCAGCAGCCAAGCGACGTTCCCGGGGGGGCTCACAGATACGCAGTATTTT.

J is TRBJ2-7 and V is TRBV2; D possibly corresponds to TRBD1 (5 bases). The germline V gene encodes CDR1 SNHLY and CDR2 FYNNEI. There are 14 residues in the CDR3. Trimming took off 6 bases at V and 3 bases at J, with 15 bases between the two ends. CDR3: CASRAQMGLYEQYF. The CDR3, as DNA: TGTGCCAGCAGGGCCCAAATGGGGCTCTACGAGCAGTACTTC.

Regarding this clone: The sample contains more than one DNA sequence encoding this CDR3. This rearrangement joins TRBV7-8 to TRBJ2-7; TRBD2 might be the D (6 bases). The germline V and J ends were trimmed by 1 base and 3 bases, with 10 bases remaining between them. Per germline, CDR1 SGHVS and CDR2 FQNEAQ. There are 14 residues in the CDR3. The CDR3 protein is CASSLGRRGYEQYF. DNA for the CDR3: TGTGCCAGCAGCTTAGGACGGCGGGGCTACGAGCAGTACTTC.

CDR3 sequence: CASSPYTDTQYF. The CDR3 DNA reads as TGTGCCAGCTCACCCTACACAGATACGCAGTATTTT. The chain has TRBV18 and TRBJ2-3; D is undetermined. CDR1 KGHSH and CDR2 LQKENI come from the germline V gene. This CDR3 spans 12 amino acids. V shed 3 bases and J shed 2 bases, with 3 bases lying between them.

The chain has TRBV27 and TRBJ1-2; 8 positions match TRBD1. Germline loops: CDR1 MNHEY, CDR2 SMNVEV (reference sequence). The CDR3 has 15 amino acids. J lost 4 bases, V lost 2 bases, and 6 bases had no gene match. The CDR3 loop reads CASSLHLGQGYGYTF. The CDR3 DNA reads as TGTGCCAGCAGTTTACACCTCGGACAGGGCTATGGCTACACCTTC.

The chain has TRBV2 and TRBJ2-7, with a weak D call TRBD2 (5 bases). V was trimmed by 9 bases and J by 4 bases, leaving 13 bases between them. Germline V CDR1 and CDR2: SNHLY, FYNNEI. CDR3 size: 12 residues. CDR3 amino acids: CASGTSGYEQYF. The DNA for the CDR3 is TGTGCCAGTGGTACATCGGGATACGAGCAGTACTTC.

This clone showed up just a few times. The V gene is TRBV29-1, the J gene TRBJ1-1; D is undetermined. The CDR3 runs to 10 residues. Germline V CDR1 and CDR2: SQVTM, ANQGSEA. The ends were cut back, 5 bases at V and 3 bases at J, with 4 bases in the middle. The CDR3 DNA sequence: TGCAGCGTTTCGGACACTGAAGCTTTCTTT. Translation gives CSVSDTEAFF.

This clone was counted between two and nine times. The chain is built from TRBV9 and TRBJ2-4; 7 bases are a match to TRBD1. This CDR3 contains 16 residues. The germline gives CDR1 SGDLS, CDR2 YYNGEE. Trimming removed 0 bases from V and 7 bases from J; junction bases left unmatched: 10. The CDR3 protein is CASSVGQGVGFNIQYF. The DNA of the CDR3 is TGTGCCAGCAGCGTAGGACAGGGTGTGGGTTTTAACATTCAGTACTTC.

V and J are TRBV5-1 and TRBJ1-1; D might be TRBD1 (5 bases). Germline-derived CDR1 and CDR2 are SGHRS and YFSETQ. This CDR3 is built from 14 residues. Trimming stripped 4 bases from V and 2 bases from J, with 12 bases between. The CDR3 DNA follows: TGCGCCAGCAGCCCGCTCCGGACAAACACTGAAGCTTTCTTT. Its translation: CASSPLRTNTEAFF.

V usage is TRBV5-1 and J usage is TRBJ2-7; maybe TRBD1 (7 bases). V was cut by 0 bases and J by 6 bases, with 13 bases left in between. The length of the CDR3 is 14 residues. CDR1 SGHRS and CDR2 YFSETQ come from the germline V gene. The CDR3 loop reads CASSLGQGLGEQYF. CDR3 DNA sequence: TGCGCCAGCAGCTTGGGACAGGGACTTGGCGAGCAGTACTTC.

This chain joins TRBV7-9 and TRBJ2-3, with D possibly matching TRBD2 (6 bases). The germline gives CDR1 SEHNR, CDR2 FQNEAQ (reference sequence). V dropped 6 bases and J dropped 5 bases, with 12 bases sitting between them. The CDR3 extends over 13 amino acids. CDR3 in amino acids: CASSPLAGDTQYF. CDR3 nucleotide sequence: TGTGCCAGCAGTCCACTAGCCGGAGATACGCAGTATTTT.

The rearrangement joins TRBV19 to TRBJ2-1; D may be TRBD2 (7 bases). Trimming cost V 2 bases and J 5 bases, with 13 bases left between them. Germline V gene lookup returns CDR1 LNHDA and CDR2 SQIVND (reference sequence). CDR3 length equals 15 residues. The CDR3: CASSISGGPHNEQFF. As DNA, the CDR3 is TGTGCCAGTAGTATATCCGGGGGGCCCCACAATGAGCAGTTCTTC.

CDR3 protein: CASSDRDRKGDTQYF. The DNA for the CDR3 is TGTGCCAGCAGTGACCGGGACAGGAAGGGAGATACGCAGTATTTT. The chain carries TRBV6-1 and TRBJ2-3; 8 positions agree with TRBD1. The CDR3 length is 15 residues. Germline-derived CDR1 and CDR2 are MNHNS and SASEGT. The J segment lost 5 bases and the V segment lost 3 bases, leaving 7 bases of the junction unmatched.

This chain uses TRBV6-5 with TRBJ2-2; D remains ambiguous. V was cut by 0 bases and J by 2 bases, with 10 bases left in between. Germline CDR1 and CDR2: MNHEY and SVGAGI. The CDR3 loop spans 16 amino acids. The CDR3 is CASSYSTTSNTGELFF. The CDR3 DNA is TGTGCCAGCAGTTACTCGACGACATCCAACACCGGGGAGCTGTTTTTT.